The 25 T cell receptor beta chains reported below all come from one sample, sequenced in a study of shared clonotypes between healthy human individuals. Sequenced by immunoSEQ multiplex PCR; TCRdb stores in-frame clones only, minus some. In the table there are under 2,500,000 clones, more than 90% of which are singletons. Specimen: naive CD4+ T cells sorted from blood. Sample subset: CD45RA+ positively selected. The receptors derive from a man between 18 and 29 years old in good health.

This chain connects TRBV5-6 to TRBJ2-6; weak D call: TRBD1 (6 bases). The germline V and J ends were trimmed by 4 bases and 9 bases, with 11 bases remaining between them. Germline CDR1 SGHDT, CDR2 YYEEEE. The CDR3 is 13 amino acids. The CDR3 protein is CASSPTGINVLTF. The CDR3 coding sequence is TGTGCCAGCAGCCCTACAGGGATCAACGTCCTGACTTTC.

The V gene is TRBV19, the J gene TRBJ2-4; no clear D gene. Germline V gene lookup returns CDR1 LNHDA and CDR2 SQIVND (reference sequence). The CDR3 sequence is 16 residues long. Trimming took 5 bases from V and 1 from J, leaving 15 bases between them. The CDR3 DNA reads as TGTGCCAGTAGTGTGGGGATTACGGTGGCCAAAAACATTCAGTACTTC. This translates into CASSVGITVAKNIQYF.

This chain joins TRBV19 and TRBJ1-2, with TRBD1 matching over 7 bases. With V trimmed by 5 bases and J by 9 bases, 12 bases remained unmatched. Looked up from germline, CDR1 is LNHDA and CDR2 is SQIVND (reference sequence). The CDR3 is made up of 14 amino acids. Written as DNA, the CDR3 is TGTGCCAGTAGTGCGGGACAGTTGTCGGTGAGCTACACCTTC. This codes for CASSAGQLSVSYTF. Filled out from reference TRBV19 and TRBJ1-2, the complete variable domain reads DGGITQSPKYLFRKEGQNVTLSCEQNLNHDAMYWYRQDPGQGLRLIYYSQIVNDFQKGDIAEGYSVSREKKESFPLTVTSAQKNPTAFYLCASSAGQLSVSYTFGSGTRLTVV.

The chain joins TRBV30 to TRBJ1-1, with D possibly matching TRBD1 (6 bases). Germline CDR1 GTSNPN, CDR2 SVGIG (reference sequence). The germline V and J ends were trimmed by 5 bases and 6 bases, with 25 bases remaining between them. This CDR3 has 16 residues. CDR3 sequence (DNA): TGTGCCTGGGGGTCCCGGGGGCAACAGAAGGCCGCTGAAGCTTTCTTT. Translated: CAWGSRGQQKAAEAFF.

The chain couples TRBV7-3 to TRBJ1-5; D is ambiguous. CDR3 size: 13 residues. The germline V and J ends were trimmed by 5 bases and 4 bases, with 9 bases remaining between them. Germline CDR1 and CDR2: SGHTA and FQGTGA. As DNA, the CDR3 is TGTGCCAGCAGCAGAGGCCCAAATCAGCCCCAGCATTTT. Its translation is CASSRGPNQPQHF.

The J gene is TRBJ2-7, the V gene TRBV10-3; 11 nucleotides line up with TRBD2. The ends lost 10 bases at V and 2 bases at J; junction bases unmatched: 7. CDR3 length: 14 residues. Germline assignment: CDR1 ENHRY and CDR2 SYGVKD. CDR3 bases: TGTGCCAGCTCGGGACTAGCGGATACCTACGAGCAGTACTTC. It yields the protein CASSGLADTYEQYF.

The chain links TRBV19 to TRBJ2-1, with no clear D. V shed 4 bases and J shed 0 bases, with 13 bases lying between them. CDR1 LNHDA and CDR2 SQIVND come from the germline V gene (reference sequence). The CDR3 contains 16 residues. As DNA, the CDR3 is TGTGCCAGTAGTACCGTTCTAAGTCGCTCCTACAATGAGCAGTTCTTC. It encodes CASSTVLSRSYNEQFF.

As regards this clone: The same CDR3 arises from other DNA sequences in this sample as well. The CDR3 is CSARKGYEQYF. The CDR3 region has the DNA TGCAGTGCTAGAAAGGGCTACGAGCAGTACTTC. The rearrangement uses TRBV20-1 and TRBJ2-7; D not certain. Trimming stripped 2 bases from V and 3 bases from J, with 5 bases between. From germline, CDR1 is DFQATT and CDR2 SNEGSKA (reference sequence). CDR3 length: 11 amino acids.

V gene TRBV21-1 combines with J gene TRBJ2-7; the table's TRBD2 call for D was not verified on the DNA. TRBV21-1 is a known pseudogene. This CDR3 spans 13 amino acids. The CDR3 sequence is CASSTFPLCEQYF. The CDR3 region has the DNA TGTGCCAGCAGCACTTTTCCCCTGTGCGAGCAGTACTTC.

This chain uses TRBV18 with TRBJ2-1, with TRBD1 as a possible D gene (5 bases). The CDR3 extends over 15 amino acids. Germline V gene data show CDR1 as KGHSH and CDR2 as LQKENI. The V and J ends lost 3 bases and 9 bases respectively, with 18 bases between them. CDR3 in DNA: TGTGCCAGCTCACCCCAGGGTAAGGGTTTGGGTGAGCAGTTCTTC. This gives the protein CASSPQGKGLGEQFF. The complete variable domain, with remaining parts taken from reference TRBV18 and TRBJ2-1, reads NAGVMQNPRHLVRRRGQEARLRCSPMKGHSHVYWYRQLPEEGLKFMVYLQKENIIDESGMPKERFSAEFPKEGPSILRIQQVVRGDSAAYFCASSPQGKGLGEQFFGPGTRLTVL.

This clone was found once. The chain is built from TRBV29-1 and TRBJ2-7, with D unresolved. Trimming took 6 bases from V and 0 from J, leaving 18 bases between them. The CDR3 totals 15 residues. Germline CDR1 and CDR2: SQVTM and ANQGSEA. In DNA form, the CDR3 reads TGCAGCGTAGAAAGAGTGGCAGGAAGCTCCTACGAGCAGTACTTC. This gives the protein CSVERVAGSSYEQYF.

The chain uses TRBV7-6 and TRBJ2-7; 10 nucleotides line up with TRBD1. This CDR3 has 14 amino acids. The V gene end was trimmed by 4 bases and the J gene end by 4 bases; junction bases not matched to a gene: 4. Germline V gene sequence: CDR1 SGHVS, CDR2 FNYEAQ. The CDR3 bases are TGTGCCAGCAGCTCGGGGACAGGGGCGTACGAGCAGTACTTC. This codes for CASSSGTGAYEQYF. Together with reference TRBV7-6 and TRBJ2-7, the CDR3 gives the full variable domain: GAGVSQSPRYKVTKRGQDVALRCDPISGHVSLYWYRQALGQGPEFLTYFNYEAQQDKSGLPNDRFSAERPEGSISTLTIQRTEQRDSAMYRCASSSGTGAYEQYFGPGTRLTVT.

The genes are TRBV5-4 and TRBJ1-3, with D possibly TRBD1 on 5 matching bases. Trimming pared 4 bases from V and 0 bases from J, leaving 11 bases between. Germline V lookup: CDR1 SGHNT, CDR2 YYREEE (reference sequence). The CDR3 covers 15 residues. The CDR3 DNA reads as TGTGCCAGCAGCGAGGGGACGGTCTCTGGAAACACCATATATTTT. Translation: CASSEGTVSGNTIYF.

This clone came up many times. V is TRBV27 and J is TRBJ2-7; D may be TRBD2 (5 bases). V lost 8 bases to trimming and J lost 5 bases, with 16 bases between them. The CDR3 spans 13 residues. Germline lookup yields CDR1 MNHEY and CDR2 SMNVEV (reference sequence). CDR3 sequence (DNA): TGTGCCAGCCATACTTTGGGGAGCGACGAGCAGTACTTC. It codes for CASHTLGSDEQYF.

This clone was seen only once. The chain combines TRBV10-3 with TRBJ2-5; D not certain. The ends were cut back, 6 bases at V and 3 bases at J, with 11 bases in the middle. Germline V gene sequence: CDR1 ENHRY, CDR2 SYGVKD. The CDR3 is made up of 13 amino acids. The CDR3 coding sequence is TGTGCCATCAGGGAGCAGCCCGAAGAGACCCAGTACTTC. As protein: CAIREQPEETQYF.

The gene calls are TRBV28 and TRBJ1-2, with D perhaps matching TRBD1 (5 bases). This CDR3 spans 11 amino acids. Trimming removed 8 bases from V and 5 bases from J, with 9 bases in between. Germline loops: CDR1 MDHEN, CDR2 SYDVKM. The CDR3 protein is CASRGEYGYTF. CDR3 coding DNA: TGTGCCAGCCGGGGGGAATATGGCTACACCTTC.

V is TRBV10-3 and J is TRBJ2-7; D is undetermined. The CDR3 covers 11 residues. Trimming removed 5 bases from V and 6 bases from J, with 8 bases in between. Germline V gene lookup returns CDR1 ENHRY and CDR2 SYGVKD. The CDR3 nucleotides read TGTGCCATCAGTACCCTGGTCGAGCAGTACTTC. Its translation is CAISTLVEQYF.

This clone occurred once. J is TRBJ2-1 and V is TRBV5-1, with a tentative D call TRBD2 (5 bases). Germline V gene sequence: CDR1 SGHRS, CDR2 YFSETQ. This CDR3 is built from 14 residues. V gave up 3 bases and J gave up 11 bases, with 18 bases separating them. The CDR3 DNA reads TGCGCCAGCAGCTCCCTACCCGCAGCGGAGAAGCAGTTCTTC. Protein product: CASSSLPAAEKQFF.

The V call is TRBV28, the J call TRBJ1-2; 7 nucleotides agree with TRBD1. Germline V CDR1 and CDR2: MDHEN, SYDVKM. The CDR3 loop spans 16 amino acids. V trimming: 6 bases; J trimming: 2 bases; junction bases outside the gene matches: 12. This chain's CDR3 is CASRLEDFRGNYGYTF. The CDR3 DNA follows: TGTGCCAGCAGACTAGAGGACTTCAGGGGGAACTATGGCTACACCTTC.

V is TRBV19 and J is TRBJ2-7; D is unclear. CDR3 length: 13 residues. V was clipped by 3 bases and J by 11 bases, with 17 bases between them. Germline V gene data show CDR1 as LNHDA and CDR2 as SQIVND (reference sequence). The CDR3 loop reads CASSIPTAGRKYF. The DNA for the CDR3 is TGTGCCAGTAGTATCCCCACCGCAGGCCGCAAGTACTTC.

The chain uses TRBV27 and TRBJ1-1; D might be TRBD1 (5 bases). The CDR3 covers 14 residues. Germline loops: CDR1 MNHEY, CDR2 SMNVEV (reference sequence). Trimming shortened V by 8 bases and J by 4 bases, and 17 bases separated the two germline ends. CDR3 residues: CASGDVGAVTEAFF. The DNA of the CDR3 is TGTGCCAGCGGTGACGTAGGGGCTGTCACTGAAGCTTTCTTT.

This rearrangement joins TRBV6-1 to TRBJ2-7; 7 nucleotides match TRBD1. The germline CDR1 and CDR2 sequences are MNHNS and SASEGT. The CDR3 length is 15 residues. J lost 5 bases, V lost 2 bases, and 9 bases had no gene match. The CDR3, as DNA: TGTGCCAGCAGTGAATGGGGACAGATGACCCACGAGCAGTACTTC. This sequence encodes CASSEWGQMTHEQYF.

The DNA of the CDR3 is TGTGCCAGCCAAAAGGGGGATTCTATAGGGAACACCATATATTTT. Protein sequence: CASQKGDSIGNTIYF. The chain joins TRBV7-9 to TRBJ1-3; D is possibly TRBD1 (6 bases). Germline V lookup: CDR1 SEHNR, CDR2 FQNEAQ (reference sequence). Trimming stripped 8 bases from V and 7 bases from J, with 21 bases between. This CDR3 is built from 15 residues. The complete variable domain, with remaining parts taken from reference TRBV7-9 and TRBJ1-3, reads DTGVSQNPRHKITKRGQNVTFRCDPISEHNRLYWYRQTLGQGPEFLTYFQNEAQLEKSRLLSDRFSAERPKGSFSTLEIQRTEQGDSAMYLCASQKGDSIGNTIYFGEGSWLTVV.

The rearrangement uses TRBV6-1 and TRBJ1-3; tentative D call: TRBD1 (6 bases). V dropped 7 bases and J dropped 4 bases, with 14 bases sitting between them. The CDR3 sequence is 14 residues long. CDR1 is MNHNS, CDR2 SASEGT, per germline. CDR3 loop: CASILRGPGNTIYF. The CDR3 DNA reads as TGTGCCAGCATCCTCCGGGGGCCAGGAAACACCATATATTTT.

This chain joins TRBV2 and TRBJ1-6; 7 nucleotides line up with TRBD1. CDR3 length: 14 residues. J gave up 13 bases and V 9 bases, and 15 bases lay outside the gene matches. Per the germline V gene, CDR1 is SNHLY and CDR2 is FYNNEI. The CDR3: CASSSQGPMYPLHF. CDR3 nucleotide sequence: TGTGCCAGTTCTTCACAGGGGCCCATGTATCCCCTCCACTTT.